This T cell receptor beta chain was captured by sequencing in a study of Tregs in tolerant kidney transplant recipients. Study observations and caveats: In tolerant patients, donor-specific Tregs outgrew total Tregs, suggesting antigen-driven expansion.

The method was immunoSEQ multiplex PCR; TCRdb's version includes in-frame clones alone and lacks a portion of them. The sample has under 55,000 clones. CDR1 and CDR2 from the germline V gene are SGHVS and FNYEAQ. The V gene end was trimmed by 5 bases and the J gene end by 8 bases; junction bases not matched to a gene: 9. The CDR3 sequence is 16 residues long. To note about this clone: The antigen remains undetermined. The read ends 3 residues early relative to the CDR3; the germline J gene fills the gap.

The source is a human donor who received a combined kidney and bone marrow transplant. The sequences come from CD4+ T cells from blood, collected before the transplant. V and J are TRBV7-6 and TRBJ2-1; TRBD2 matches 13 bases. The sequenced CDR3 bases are TGTGCCAGCAGCCAACTAGCGGGAGGGCGCGGGGATGAG. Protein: CASSQLAGGRGDE. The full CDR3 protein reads CASSQLAGGRGDEQFF.